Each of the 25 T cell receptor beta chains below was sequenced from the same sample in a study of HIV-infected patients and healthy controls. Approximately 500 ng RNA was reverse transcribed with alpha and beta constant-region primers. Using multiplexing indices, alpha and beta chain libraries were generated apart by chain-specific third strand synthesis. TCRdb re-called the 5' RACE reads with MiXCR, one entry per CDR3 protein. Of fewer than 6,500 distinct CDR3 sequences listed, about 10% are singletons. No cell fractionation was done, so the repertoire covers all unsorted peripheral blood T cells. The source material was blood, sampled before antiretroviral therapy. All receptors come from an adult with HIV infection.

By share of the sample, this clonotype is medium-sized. The CDR3 DNA reads as TGTGCCAGCAGTTTTTTCGGGGTGGAAAAACTGTTTTTT. It yields the protein CASSFFGVEKLFF. The V and J genes are TRBV27 and TRBJ1-4; D gene unclear. Per germline, CDR1 MNHEY and CDR2 SMNVEV (reference sequence). CDR3 length: 13 amino acids. Trimming left V 3 bases short and J 8 bases short, with 10 bases between.

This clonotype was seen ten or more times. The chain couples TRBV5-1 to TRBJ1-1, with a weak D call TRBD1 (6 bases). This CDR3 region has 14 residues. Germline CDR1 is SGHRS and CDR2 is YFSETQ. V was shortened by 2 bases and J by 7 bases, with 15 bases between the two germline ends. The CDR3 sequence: CASSLGQQVREAFF. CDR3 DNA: TGCGCCAGCAGCTTAGGACAGCAGGTTCGTGAAGCTTTCTTT.

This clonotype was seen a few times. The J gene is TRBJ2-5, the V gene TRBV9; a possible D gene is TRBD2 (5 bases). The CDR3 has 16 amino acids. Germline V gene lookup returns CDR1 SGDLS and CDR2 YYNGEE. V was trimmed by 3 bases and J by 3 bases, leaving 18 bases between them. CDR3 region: CASSGRYDYTEETQYF. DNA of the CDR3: TGTGCCAGCAGCGGAAGATACGACTACACCGAAGAGACCCAGTACTTC.

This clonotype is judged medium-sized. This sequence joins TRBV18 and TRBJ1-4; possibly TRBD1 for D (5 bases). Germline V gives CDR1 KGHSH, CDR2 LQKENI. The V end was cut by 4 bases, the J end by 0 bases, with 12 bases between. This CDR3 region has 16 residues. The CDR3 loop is CASSRGGVPTNEKLFF. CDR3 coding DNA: TGTGCCAGCTCACGAGGAGGGGTCCCAACTAATGAAAAACTGTTTTTT.

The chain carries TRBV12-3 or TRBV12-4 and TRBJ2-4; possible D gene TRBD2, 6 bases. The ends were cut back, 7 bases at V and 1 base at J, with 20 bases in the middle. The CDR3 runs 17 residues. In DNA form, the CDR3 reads TGTGCCAGCACACCCAAGCCGGGAGTCGATGCCAAAAACATTCAGTACTTC. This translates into CASTPKPGVDAKNIQYF.

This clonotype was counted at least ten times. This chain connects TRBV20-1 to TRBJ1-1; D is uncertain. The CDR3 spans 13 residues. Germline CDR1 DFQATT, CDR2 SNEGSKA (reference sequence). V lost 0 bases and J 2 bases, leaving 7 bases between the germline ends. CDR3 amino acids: CSARDKINTEAFF. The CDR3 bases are TGCAGTGCTAGAGACAAAATCAACACTGAAGCTTTCTTT.

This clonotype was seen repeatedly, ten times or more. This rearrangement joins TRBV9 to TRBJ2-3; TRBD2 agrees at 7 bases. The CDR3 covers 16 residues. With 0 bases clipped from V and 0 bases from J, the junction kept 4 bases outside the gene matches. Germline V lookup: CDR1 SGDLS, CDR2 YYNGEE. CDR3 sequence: CASSVEPSGSTDTQYF. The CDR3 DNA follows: TGTGCCAGCAGCGTAGAGCCTAGCGGAAGCACAGATACGCAGTATTTT.

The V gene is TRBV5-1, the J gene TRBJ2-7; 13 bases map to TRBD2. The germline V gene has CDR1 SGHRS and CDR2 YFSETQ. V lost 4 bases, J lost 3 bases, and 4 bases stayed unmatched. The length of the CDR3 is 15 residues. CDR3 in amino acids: CASSPWTSGSYEQYF. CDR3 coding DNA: TGCGCCAGCAGCCCCTGGACTAGCGGGAGCTACGAGCAGTACTTC.

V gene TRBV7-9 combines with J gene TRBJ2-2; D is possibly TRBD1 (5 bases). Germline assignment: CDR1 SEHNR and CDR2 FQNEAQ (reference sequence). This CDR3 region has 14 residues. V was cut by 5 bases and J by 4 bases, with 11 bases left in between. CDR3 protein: CASSDSSRTGELFF. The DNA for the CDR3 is TGTGCCAGCAGCGACAGTTCTCGCACCGGGGAGCTGTTTTTT.

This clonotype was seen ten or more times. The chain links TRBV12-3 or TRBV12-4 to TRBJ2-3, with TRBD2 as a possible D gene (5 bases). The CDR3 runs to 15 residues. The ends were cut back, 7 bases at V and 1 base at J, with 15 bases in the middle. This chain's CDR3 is CASNRGSVGTDTQYF. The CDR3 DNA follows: TGTGCCAGCAACCGGGGATCCGTCGGCACAGATACGCAGTATTTT.

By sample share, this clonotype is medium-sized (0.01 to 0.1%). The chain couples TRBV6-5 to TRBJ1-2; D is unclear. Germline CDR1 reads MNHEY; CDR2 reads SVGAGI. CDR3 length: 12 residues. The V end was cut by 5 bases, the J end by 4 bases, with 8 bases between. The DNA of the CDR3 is TGTGCCAGCAGTCCGGGCCTCTATGGCTACACCTTC. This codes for CASSPGLYGYTF.

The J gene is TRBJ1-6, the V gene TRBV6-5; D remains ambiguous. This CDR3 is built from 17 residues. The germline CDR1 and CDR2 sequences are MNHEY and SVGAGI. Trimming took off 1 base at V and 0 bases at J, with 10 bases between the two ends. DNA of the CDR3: TGTGCCAGCAGTTACTGGCCCGGGGACTCCTATAATTCACCCCTCCACTTT. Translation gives CASSYWPGDSYNSPLHF.

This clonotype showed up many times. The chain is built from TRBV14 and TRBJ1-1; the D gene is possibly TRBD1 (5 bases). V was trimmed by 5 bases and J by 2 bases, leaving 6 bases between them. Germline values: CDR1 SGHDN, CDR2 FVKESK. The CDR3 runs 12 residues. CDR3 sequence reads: CASSRGNTEAFF. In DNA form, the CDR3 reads TGTGCCAGCAGCAGGGGAAACACTGAAGCTTTCTTT. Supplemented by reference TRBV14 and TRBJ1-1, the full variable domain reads EAGVTQFPSHSVIEKGQTVTLRCDPISGHDNLYWYRRVMGKEIKFLLHFVKESKQDESGMPNNRFLAERTGGTYSTLKVQPAELEDSGVYFCASSRGNTEAFFGQGTRLTVV.

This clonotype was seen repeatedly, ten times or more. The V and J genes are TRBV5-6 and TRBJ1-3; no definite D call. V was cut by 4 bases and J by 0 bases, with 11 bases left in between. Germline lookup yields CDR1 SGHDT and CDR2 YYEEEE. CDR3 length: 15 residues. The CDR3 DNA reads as TGTGCCAGCAGCCCAGACGGTTACTCTGGAAACACCATATATTTT. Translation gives CASSPDGYSGNTIYF. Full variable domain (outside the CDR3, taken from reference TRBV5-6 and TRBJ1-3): DAGVTQSPTHLIKTRGQQVTLRCSPKSGHDTVSWYQQALGQGPQFIFQYYEEEERQRGNFPDRFSGHQFPNYSSELNVNALLLGDSALYLCASSPDGYSGNTIYFGEGSWLTVV.

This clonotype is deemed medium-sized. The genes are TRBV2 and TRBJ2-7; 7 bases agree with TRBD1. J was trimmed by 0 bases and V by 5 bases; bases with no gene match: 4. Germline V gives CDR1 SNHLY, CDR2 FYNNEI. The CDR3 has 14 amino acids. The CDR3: CASSLRGTSYEQYF. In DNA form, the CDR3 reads TGTGCCAGCAGTCTCAGGGGGACCTCCTACGAGCAGTACTTC.

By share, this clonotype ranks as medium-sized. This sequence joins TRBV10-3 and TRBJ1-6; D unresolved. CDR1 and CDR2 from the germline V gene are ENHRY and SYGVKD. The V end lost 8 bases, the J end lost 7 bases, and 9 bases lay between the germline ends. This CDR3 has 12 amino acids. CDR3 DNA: TGTGCCATCCGAGGGAACAATTCACCCCTCCACTTT. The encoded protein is CAIRGNNSPLHF.

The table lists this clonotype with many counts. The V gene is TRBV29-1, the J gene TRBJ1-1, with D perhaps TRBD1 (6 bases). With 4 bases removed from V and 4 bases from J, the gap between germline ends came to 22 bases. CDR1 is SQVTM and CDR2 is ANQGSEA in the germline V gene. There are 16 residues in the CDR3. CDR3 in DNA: TGCAGCGTTGGCGAGGGGGGGCGGAGGTCAGGCACTGAAGCTTTCTTT. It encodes CSVGEGGRRSGTEAFF.

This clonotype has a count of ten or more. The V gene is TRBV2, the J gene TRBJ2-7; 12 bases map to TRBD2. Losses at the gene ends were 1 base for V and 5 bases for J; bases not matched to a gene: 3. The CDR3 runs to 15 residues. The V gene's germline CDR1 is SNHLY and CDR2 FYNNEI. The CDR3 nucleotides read TGTGCCAGCAGTGAAGTAAGACTAGCGGGGGACGAGCAGTACTTC. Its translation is CASSEVRLAGDEQYF.

CDR3 DNA sequence: TGCAGTGCTAGAAAGGTCCTACACTACGAGCAGTACTTC. Its protein product is CSARKVLHYEQYF. This sequence joins TRBV20-1 and TRBJ2-7; unclear D gene. This CDR3 is 13 amino acids long. Germline V CDR1 and CDR2: DFQATT, SNEGSKA (reference sequence). The V end lost 2 bases, the J end lost 3 bases, and 11 bases lay between the germline ends.

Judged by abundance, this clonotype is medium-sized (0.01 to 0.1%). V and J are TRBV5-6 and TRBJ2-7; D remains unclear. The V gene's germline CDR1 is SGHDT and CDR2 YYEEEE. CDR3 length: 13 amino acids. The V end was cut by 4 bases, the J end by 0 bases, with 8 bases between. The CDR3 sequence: CASSPQASYEQYF. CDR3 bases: TGTGCCAGCAGCCCGCAGGCCTCCTACGAGCAGTACTTC.

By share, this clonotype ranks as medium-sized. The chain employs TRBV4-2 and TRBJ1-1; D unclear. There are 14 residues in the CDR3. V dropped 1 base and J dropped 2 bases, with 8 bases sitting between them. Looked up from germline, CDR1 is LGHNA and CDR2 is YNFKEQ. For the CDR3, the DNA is TGTGCCAGCAGCCAAGGGCCAGGTAACACTGAAGCTTTCTTT. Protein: CASSQGPGNTEAFF.

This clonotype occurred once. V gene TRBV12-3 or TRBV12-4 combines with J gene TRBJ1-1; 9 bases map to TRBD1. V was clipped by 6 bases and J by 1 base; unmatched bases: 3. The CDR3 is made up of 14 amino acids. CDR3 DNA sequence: TGTGCCAGCAGGGTACAGGGGGCGAACACTGAAGCTTTCTTT. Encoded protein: CASRVQGANTEAFF.

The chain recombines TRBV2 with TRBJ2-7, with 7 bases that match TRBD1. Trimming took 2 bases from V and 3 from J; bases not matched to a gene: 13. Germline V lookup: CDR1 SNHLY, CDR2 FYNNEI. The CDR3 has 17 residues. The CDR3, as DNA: TGTGCCAGCAGTGAAACCCCTCCCGGGACAGAGGTCTACGAGCAGTACTTC. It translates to CASSETPPGTEVYEQYF.

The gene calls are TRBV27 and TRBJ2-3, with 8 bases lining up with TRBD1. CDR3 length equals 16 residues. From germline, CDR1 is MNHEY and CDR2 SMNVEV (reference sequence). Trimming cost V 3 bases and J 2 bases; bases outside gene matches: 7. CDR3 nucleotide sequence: TGTGCCAGCAGTTTCTACAGGGGGGATACCACAGATACGCAGTATTTT. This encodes CASSFYRGDTTDTQYF.

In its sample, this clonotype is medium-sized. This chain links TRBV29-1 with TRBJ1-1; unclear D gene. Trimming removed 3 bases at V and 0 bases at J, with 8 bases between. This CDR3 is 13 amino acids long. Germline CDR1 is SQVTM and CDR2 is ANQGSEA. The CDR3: CSVDAVMNTEAFF. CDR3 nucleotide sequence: TGCAGCGTTGATGCCGTCATGAACACTGAAGCTTTCTTT.